Reported below is one T cell receptor (beta chain). The entry originates in a study of blood T cell repertoires in COVID-19. Study context: Samples came from the United States, Italy and Spain, spanning acute and convalescent COVID-19. The analysed material was cDNA or gDNA that came from T cells, B-cell-depleted T cells, or PBMCs.

As originally analysed: By means of reference gene primer amplification, nucleated cell counts were estimated. TCRdb's copy holds only in-frame clones and misses some; the assay was immunoSEQ multiplex PCR. V and J calls and clone size are copied from that table; D and trimming were computed from the DNA. The data show 250,000 to 350,000 clones, more than 75% seen once. Trimming pared 10 bases from V and 7 bases from J, leaving 11 bases between. The CDR3 is made up of 11 amino acids. This rearrangement joins TRBV12-3 or TRBV12-4 to TRBJ2-1, with no clear D. The clonotype was recovered from a woman aged 25 to 39 who had recovered from COVID-19. The sequenced material came from peripheral blood. CDR3 nucleotides: TGTGCCACACTTCGCGGAAATGAGCAGTTCTTC. Translating it yields CATLRGNEQFF.